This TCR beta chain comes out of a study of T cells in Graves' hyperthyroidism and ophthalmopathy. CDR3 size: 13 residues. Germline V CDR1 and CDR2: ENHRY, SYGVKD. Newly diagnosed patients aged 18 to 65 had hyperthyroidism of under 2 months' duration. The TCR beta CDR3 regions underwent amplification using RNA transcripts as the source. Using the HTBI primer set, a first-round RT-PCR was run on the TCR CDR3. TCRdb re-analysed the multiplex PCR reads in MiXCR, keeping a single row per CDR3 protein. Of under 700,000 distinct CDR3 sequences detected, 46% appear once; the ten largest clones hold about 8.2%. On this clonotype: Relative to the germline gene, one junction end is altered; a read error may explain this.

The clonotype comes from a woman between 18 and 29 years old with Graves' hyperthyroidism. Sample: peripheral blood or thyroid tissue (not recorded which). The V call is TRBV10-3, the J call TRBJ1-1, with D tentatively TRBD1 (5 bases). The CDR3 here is CAITQTWGTEALF. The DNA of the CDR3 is TGTGCCATCACCCAGACCTGGGGCACTGAAGCTCTCTTT.